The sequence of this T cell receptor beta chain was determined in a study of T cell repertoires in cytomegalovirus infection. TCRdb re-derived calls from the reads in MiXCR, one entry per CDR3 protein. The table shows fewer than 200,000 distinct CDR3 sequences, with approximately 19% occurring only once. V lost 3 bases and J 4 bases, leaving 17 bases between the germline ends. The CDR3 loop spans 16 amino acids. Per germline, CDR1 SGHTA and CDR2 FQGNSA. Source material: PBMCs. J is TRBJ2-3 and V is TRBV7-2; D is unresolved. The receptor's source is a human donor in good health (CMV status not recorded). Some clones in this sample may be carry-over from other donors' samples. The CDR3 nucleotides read TGTGCCAGCAGCTTCGTGTTGAGACCCCGCCCAGATACGCAGTATTTT. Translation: CASSFVLRPRPDTQYF.